This entry concerns a single T cell receptor beta chain. Here immunoSEQ multiplex PCR was the method, and the copy in TCRdb shows in-frame clones only, minus some. The data hold tens of thousands of clones, with roughly 90% observed a single time. This entry comes from a study of T cell responses to AZD1222 COVID-19 vaccine. Germline loops: CDR1 MNHEY, CDR2 SVGEGT. This CDR3 spans 13 amino acids. V lost 3 bases to trimming and J lost 4 bases, with 7 bases between them. This sequence was found in an adult in good health. The sample was peripheral blood, taken on day 0 of AZD1222 vaccination. The chain couples TRBV6-2 or TRBV6-3 to TRBJ1-5; D is unresolved. In DNA, the CDR3 is TGTGCCAGCAGTTATGGGCAAAATCAGCCCCAGCATTTT. Translation gives CASSYGQNQPQHF.